Shown below are 3 T cell receptor beta chains from a single sample sequenced in a study of OX40 agonist ivuxolimab in advanced cancers. Using immunoSEQ multiplex PCR, the repertoire was profiled, and TCRdb retains in-frame clones only, with some absent. The repertoire holds about 33,000 clones, with 65% to 85% as singletons. This specimen was CD4+ or CD8+ T cells sorted from blood, taken in a trial of the OX40 agonist ivuxolimab. These TCRs come from an adult with an advanced solid tumor such as melanoma, head and neck, liver or kidney cancer.

V usage is TRBV9 and J usage is TRBJ2-1, with 9 bases identical to TRBD1. Germline lookup yields CDR1 SGDLS and CDR2 YYNGEE. The CDR3 totals 15 residues. Trimming took 0 bases from V and 4 from J; bases not matched to a gene: 2. The CDR3 region has the DNA TGTGCCAGCAGCGTAGCGGGGACAGGGTACAATGAGCAGTTCTTC. Amino acids: CASSVAGTGYNEQFF.

The J gene is TRBJ1-5, the V gene TRBV30; a weak D match, TRBD1 (5 bases). Germline V gene sequence: CDR1 GTSNPN, CDR2 SVGIG (reference sequence). V was shortened by 3 bases and J by 6 bases, with 15 bases between the two germline ends. The CDR3 totals 14 residues. CDR3 sequence reads: CAWRESQGGQPQHF. In DNA, the CDR3 is TGTGCCTGGAGGGAAAGTCAGGGCGGTCAGCCCCAGCATTTT. The whole variable domain, remainder taken from reference TRBV30 and TRBJ1-5, is SQTIHQWPATLVQPVGSPLSLECTVEGTSNPNLYWYRQAAGRGLQLLFYSVGIGQISSEVPQNLSASRPQDRQFILSSKKLLLSDSGFYLCAWRESQGGQPQHFGDGTRLSIL.

This chain joins TRBV5-3 and TRBJ1-2; TRBD1 might be the D (5 bases). TRBV5-3 is given ORF status, its function remaining uncertain. This CDR3 is built from 13 residues. With 5 bases removed from V and 4 bases from J, the gap between germline ends came to 12 bases. CDR3 nucleotide sequence: TGTGCCAGAAGGTCGACAGCCCTCTATGGCTACACCTTC. It translates to CARRSTALYGYTF.